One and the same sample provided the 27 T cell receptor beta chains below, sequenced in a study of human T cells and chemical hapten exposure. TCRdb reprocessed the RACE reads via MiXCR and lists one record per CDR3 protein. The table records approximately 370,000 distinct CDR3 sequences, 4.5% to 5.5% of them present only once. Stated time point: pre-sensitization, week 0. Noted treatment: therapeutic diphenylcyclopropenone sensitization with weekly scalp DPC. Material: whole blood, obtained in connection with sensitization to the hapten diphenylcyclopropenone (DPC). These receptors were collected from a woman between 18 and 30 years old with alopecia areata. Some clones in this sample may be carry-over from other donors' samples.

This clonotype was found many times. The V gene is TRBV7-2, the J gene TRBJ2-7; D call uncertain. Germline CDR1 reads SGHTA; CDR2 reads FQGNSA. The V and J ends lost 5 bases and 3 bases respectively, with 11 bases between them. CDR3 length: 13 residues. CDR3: CASSPDQIYEQYF. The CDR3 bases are TGTGCCAGCAGCCCGGACCAAATCTACGAGCAGTACTTC.

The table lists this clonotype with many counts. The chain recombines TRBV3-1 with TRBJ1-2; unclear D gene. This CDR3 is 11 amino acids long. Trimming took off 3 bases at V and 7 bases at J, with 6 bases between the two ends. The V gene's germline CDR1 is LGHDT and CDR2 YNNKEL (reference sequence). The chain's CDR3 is CASSHLSGYTF. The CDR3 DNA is TGTGCCAGCAGCCATCTTAGTGGCTACACCTTC. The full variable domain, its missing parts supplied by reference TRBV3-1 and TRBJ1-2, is DTAVSQTPKYLVTQMGNDKSIKCEQNLGHDTMYWYKQDSKKFLKIMFSYNNKELIINETVPNRFSPKSPDKAHLNLHINSLELGDSAVYFCASSHLSGYTFGSGTRLTVV.

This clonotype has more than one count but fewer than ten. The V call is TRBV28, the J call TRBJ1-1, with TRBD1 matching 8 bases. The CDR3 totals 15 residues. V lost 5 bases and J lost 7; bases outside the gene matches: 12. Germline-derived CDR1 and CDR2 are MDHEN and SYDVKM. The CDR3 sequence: CASSTTGVRAGEAFF. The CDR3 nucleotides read TGTGCCAGCAGTACGACAGGGGTGAGGGCGGGTGAAGCTTTCTTT.

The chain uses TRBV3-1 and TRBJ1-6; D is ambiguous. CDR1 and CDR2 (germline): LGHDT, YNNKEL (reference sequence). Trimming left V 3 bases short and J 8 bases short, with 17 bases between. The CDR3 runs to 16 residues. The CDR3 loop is CASSQRAIFLDSPLHF. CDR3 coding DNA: TGTGCCAGCAGCCAGCGGGCAATCTTCTTGGATTCACCCCTCCACTTT. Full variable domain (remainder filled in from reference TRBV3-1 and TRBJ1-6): DTAVSQTPKYLVTQMGNDKSIKCEQNLGHDTMYWYKQDSKKFLKIMFSYNNKELIINETVPNRFSPKSPDKAHLNLHINSLELGDSAVYFCASSQRAIFLDSPLHFGNGTRLTVT.

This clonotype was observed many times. CDR3 nucleotides: TGTGCCAGCACGGGCGGGGGTGGACACAATGAGCAGTTCTTC. It is translated as CASTGGGGHNEQFF. The gene calls are TRBV7-2 and TRBJ2-1, with 7 bases identical to TRBD2. V lost 7 bases to trimming and J lost 5 bases; unmatched junction nucleotides: 8. The germline V gene encodes CDR1 SGHTA and CDR2 FQGNSA. This CDR3 contains 14 residues. Variable domain in full (rest from reference TRBV7-2 and TRBJ2-1): GAGVSQSPSNKVTEKGKDVELRCDPISGHTALYWYRQSLGQGLEFLIYFQGNSAPDKSGLPSDRFSAERTGGSVSTLTIQRTQQEDSAVYLCASTGGGGHNEQFFGPGTRLTVL.

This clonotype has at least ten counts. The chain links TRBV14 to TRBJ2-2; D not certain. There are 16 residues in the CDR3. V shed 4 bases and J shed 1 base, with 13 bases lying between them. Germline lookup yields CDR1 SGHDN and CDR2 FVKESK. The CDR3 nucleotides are TGTGCCAGCAGCCTGCTACGGCAGCTGAACACCGGGGAGCTGTTTTTT. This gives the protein CASSLLRQLNTGELFF.

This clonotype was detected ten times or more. CDR3 bases: TGTGCCAGCAGCCAAGGCACCAACTATGGCTACACCTTC. It is translated as CASSQGTNYGYTF. This chain connects TRBV14 to TRBJ1-2; D not resolved. The CDR3 spans 13 residues. Trimming left V 1 base short and J 2 bases short, with 5 bases between. Germline V gives CDR1 SGHDN, CDR2 FVKESK.

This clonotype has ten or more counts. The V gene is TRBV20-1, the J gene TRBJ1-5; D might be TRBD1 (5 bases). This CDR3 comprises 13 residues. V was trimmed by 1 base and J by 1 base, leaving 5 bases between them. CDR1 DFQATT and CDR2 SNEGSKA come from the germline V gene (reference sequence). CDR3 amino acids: CSARGDSNQPQHF. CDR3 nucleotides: TGCAGTGCTAGAGGGGACAGCAATCAGCCCCAGCATTTT.

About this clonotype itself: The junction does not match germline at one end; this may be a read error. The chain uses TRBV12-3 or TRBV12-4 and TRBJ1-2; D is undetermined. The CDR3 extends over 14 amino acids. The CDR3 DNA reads TGTGCCAACAGTTTTTCGGCGGGTTCCTATGGCTACACCTTC. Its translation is CANSFSAGSYGYTF.

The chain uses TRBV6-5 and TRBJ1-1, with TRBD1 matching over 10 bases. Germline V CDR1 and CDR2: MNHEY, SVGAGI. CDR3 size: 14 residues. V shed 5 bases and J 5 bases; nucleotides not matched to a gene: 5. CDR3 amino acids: CASSRQGAYTEAFF. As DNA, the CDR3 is TGTGCCAGCAGTCGACAGGGGGCATATACTGAAGCTTTCTTT.

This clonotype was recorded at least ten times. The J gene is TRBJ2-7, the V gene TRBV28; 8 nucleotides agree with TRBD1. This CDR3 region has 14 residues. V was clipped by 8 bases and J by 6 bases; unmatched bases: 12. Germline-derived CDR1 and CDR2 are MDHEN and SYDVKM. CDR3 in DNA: TGTGCCAGCCTGCAGGGGGACAGGAGTAGCGAGCAGTACTTC. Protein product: CASLQGDRSSEQYF.

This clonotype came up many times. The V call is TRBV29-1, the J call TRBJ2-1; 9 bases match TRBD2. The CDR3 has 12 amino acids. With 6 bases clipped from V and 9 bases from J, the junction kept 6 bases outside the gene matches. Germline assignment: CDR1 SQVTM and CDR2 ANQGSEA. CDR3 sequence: CSVHRTSAEQFF. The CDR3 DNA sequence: TGCAGCGTGCACCGGACTAGCGCTGAGCAGTTCTTC.

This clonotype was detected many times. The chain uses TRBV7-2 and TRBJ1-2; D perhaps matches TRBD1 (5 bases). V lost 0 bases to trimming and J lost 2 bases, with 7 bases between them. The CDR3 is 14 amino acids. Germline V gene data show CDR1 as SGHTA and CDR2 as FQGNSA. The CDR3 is CASSLAGANYGYTF. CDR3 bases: TGTGCCAGCAGCTTAGCAGGGGCCAACTATGGCTACACCTTC.

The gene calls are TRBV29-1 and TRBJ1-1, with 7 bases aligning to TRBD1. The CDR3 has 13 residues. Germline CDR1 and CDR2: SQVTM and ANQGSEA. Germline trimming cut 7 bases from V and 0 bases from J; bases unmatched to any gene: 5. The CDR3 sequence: CSGLQGMNTEAFF. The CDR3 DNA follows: TGCAGCGGACTACAGGGGATGAACACTGAAGCTTTCTTT.

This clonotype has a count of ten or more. The CDR3 sequence: CASSDTSGGPDTQYF. CDR3 nucleotide sequence: TGTGCCAGCTCCGACACTAGCGGGGGGCCAGATACGCAGTATTTT. This chain joins TRBV18 and TRBJ2-3; 12 positions match TRBD2. The CDR3 is made up of 15 amino acids. Germline trimming cut 6 bases from V and 4 bases from J; bases unmatched to any gene: 5. Looked up from germline, CDR1 is KGHSH and CDR2 is LQKENI.

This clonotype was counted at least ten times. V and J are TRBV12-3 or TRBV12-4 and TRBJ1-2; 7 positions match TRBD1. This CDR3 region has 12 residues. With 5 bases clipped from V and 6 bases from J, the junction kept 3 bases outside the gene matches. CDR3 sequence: CASSPGQDGYTF. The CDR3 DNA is TGTGCCAGCAGTCCCGGACAGGATGGCTACACCTTC.

The CDR3 nucleotides are TGTGCCAGCAGTTTAAAGGGCAGCCCACTGACTTTC. As protein: CASSLKGSPLTF. This chain connects TRBV27 to TRBJ2-6; the D is unclear. Trimming stripped 2 bases from V and 16 bases from J, with 12 bases between. The CDR3 spans 12 residues. Germline lookup yields CDR1 MNHEY and CDR2 SMNVEV (reference sequence).

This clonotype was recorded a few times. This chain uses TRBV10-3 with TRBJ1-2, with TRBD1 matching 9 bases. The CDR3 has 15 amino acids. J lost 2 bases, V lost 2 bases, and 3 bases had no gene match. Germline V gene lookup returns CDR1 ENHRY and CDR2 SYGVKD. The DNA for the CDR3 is TGTGCCATCAGTGAGGCCGACAGGGGGAACTATGGCTACACCTTC. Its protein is CAISEADRGNYGYTF.

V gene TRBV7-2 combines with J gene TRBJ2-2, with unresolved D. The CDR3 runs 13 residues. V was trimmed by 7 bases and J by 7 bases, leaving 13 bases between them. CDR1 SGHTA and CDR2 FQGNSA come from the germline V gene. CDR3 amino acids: CASKDGSVGELFF. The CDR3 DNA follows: TGTGCCAGCAAAGACGGGTCTGTCGGGGAGCTGTTTTTT.

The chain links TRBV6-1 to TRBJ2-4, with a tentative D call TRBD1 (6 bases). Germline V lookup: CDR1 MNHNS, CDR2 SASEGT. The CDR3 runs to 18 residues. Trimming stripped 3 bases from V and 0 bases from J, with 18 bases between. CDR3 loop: CASSDWAGVDEAKNIQYF. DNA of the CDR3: TGTGCCAGCAGTGATTGGGCAGGGGTAGATGAAGCCAAAAACATTCAGTACTTC.

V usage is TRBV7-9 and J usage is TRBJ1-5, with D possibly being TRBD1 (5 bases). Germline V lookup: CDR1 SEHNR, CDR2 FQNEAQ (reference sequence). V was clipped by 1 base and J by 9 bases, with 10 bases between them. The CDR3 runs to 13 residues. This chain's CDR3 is CASSLEGRSPQHF. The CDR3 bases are TGTGCCAGCAGCTTAGAGGGGCGGTCGCCCCAGCATTTT.

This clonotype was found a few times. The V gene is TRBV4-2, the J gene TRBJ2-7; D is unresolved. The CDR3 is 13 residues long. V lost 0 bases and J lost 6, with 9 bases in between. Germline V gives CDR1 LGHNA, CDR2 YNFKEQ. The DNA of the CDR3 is TGTGCCAGCAGCCAAGATCCAGGCCCCGAGCAGTACTTC. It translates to CASSQDPGPEQYF.

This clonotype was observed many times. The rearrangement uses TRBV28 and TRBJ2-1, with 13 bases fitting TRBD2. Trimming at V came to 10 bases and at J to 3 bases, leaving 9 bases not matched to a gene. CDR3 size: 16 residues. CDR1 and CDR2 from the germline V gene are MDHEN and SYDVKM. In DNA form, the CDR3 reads TGTGCCACCCTCGGACTAGCGGGGGCCGACTACAATGAGCAGTTCTTC. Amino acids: CATLGLAGADYNEQFF. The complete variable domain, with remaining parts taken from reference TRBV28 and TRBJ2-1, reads DVKVTQSSRYLVKRTGEKVFLECVQDMDHENMFWYRQDPGLGLRLIYFSYDVKMKEKGDIPEGYSVSREKKERFSLILESASTNQTSMYLCATLGLAGADYNEQFFGPGTRLTVL.

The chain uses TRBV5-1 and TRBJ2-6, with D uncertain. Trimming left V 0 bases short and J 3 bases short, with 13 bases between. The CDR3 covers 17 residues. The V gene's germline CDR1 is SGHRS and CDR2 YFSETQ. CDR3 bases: TGCGCCAGCAGCTTGGAGCTTTCGAGAGTTGGGGCCAACGTCCTGACTTTC. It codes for CASSLELSRVGANVLTF.

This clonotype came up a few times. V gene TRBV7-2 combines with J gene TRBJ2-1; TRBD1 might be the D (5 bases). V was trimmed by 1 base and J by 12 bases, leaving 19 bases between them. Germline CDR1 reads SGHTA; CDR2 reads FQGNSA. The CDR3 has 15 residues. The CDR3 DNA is TGTGCCAGCAGCTTAGGGTGGTTAAGGACACCTCGGCAGTTCTTC. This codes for CASSLGWLRTPRQFF.

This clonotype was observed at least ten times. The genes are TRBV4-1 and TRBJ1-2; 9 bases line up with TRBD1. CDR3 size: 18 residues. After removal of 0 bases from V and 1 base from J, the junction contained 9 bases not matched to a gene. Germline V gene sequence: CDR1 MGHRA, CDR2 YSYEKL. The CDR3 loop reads CASSQDPNRGPRNYGYTF. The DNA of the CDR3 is TGCGCCAGCAGCCAAGATCCTAACAGGGGGCCGCGTAACTATGGCTACACCTTC.

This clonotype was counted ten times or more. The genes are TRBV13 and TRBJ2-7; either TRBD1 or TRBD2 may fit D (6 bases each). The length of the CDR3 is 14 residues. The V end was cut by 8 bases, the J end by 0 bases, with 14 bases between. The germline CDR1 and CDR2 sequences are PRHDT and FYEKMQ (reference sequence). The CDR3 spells CASGGGPDSYEQYF. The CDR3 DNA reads TGTGCCAGCGGAGGGGGACCTGACTCCTACGAGCAGTACTTC.